One and the same sample provided the 20 T cell receptor beta chains below, sequenced in a study of T cell clonality in common variable immunodeficiency. Method: immunoSEQ multiplex PCR; TCRdb's copy keeps in-frame clones and lacks some. This sample has tens of thousands of clones and no singletons, with about 3% in the ten largest. The sample comprised peripheral blood mononuclear cells. The source of these receptors is a person between 18 and 75 years old in good health.

In this sample, this clone turned up many times. CDR3 loop: CASSYRSFGGLTYEQYF. CDR3 DNA (partial): TGTGCCAGCAGTTATCGAAGTTTTGGAGGGCTGACCTACGAG. The genes are TRBV6-2 or TRBV6-3 and TRBJ2-7; maybe TRBD2 (6 bases). Coverage ceases 3 residues before the CDR3 finishes, and the germline J gene fills in the end. Germline loops: CDR1 MNHEY, CDR2 SVGEGT. The CDR3 is 17 amino acids. The germline V and J ends were trimmed by 3 bases and 2 bases, with 20 bases remaining between them.

At least ten counts were recorded for this clone. Read sequence stops 3 residues before the CDR3 end, and the germline J gene provides the missing end. This chain uses TRBV5-1 with TRBJ2-5, with D perhaps TRBD1 (7 bases). The CDR3 totals 14 residues. V lost 4 bases to trimming and J lost 4 bases, with 14 bases between them. Germline CDR1 reads SGHRS; CDR2 reads YFSETQ. Here the CDR3 reads CASSIRQGGETQYF. Partial CDR3 DNA: TGCGCCAGCAGCATAAGACAGGGAGGAGAGACC.

This clone has a count of ten or more. The CDR3 goes on 3 residues after the read ends, and that part is filled in from the germline J gene. The genes are TRBV20-1 and TRBJ2-3, with 9 bases that match TRBD2. In germline, CDR1 is DFQATT, CDR2 SNEGSKA (reference sequence). The CDR3 runs to 15 residues. The part of the CDR3 DNA that was read is TGCAGTGCTAGAGAGGCGGGAGGGCCTGTTTTCGCG. This encodes CSAREAGGPVFA. The full CDR3 is CSAREAGGPVFAQYF.

About this clone itself: The CDR3 goes on 3 residues after the read ends, and that part is filled in from the germline J gene. This sequence joins TRBV20-1 and TRBJ2-7; 10 bases fit TRBD2. Germline values: CDR1 DFQATT, CDR2 SNEGSKA (reference sequence). The V gene end was trimmed by 5 bases and the J gene end by 5 bases; junction bases not matched to a gene: 9. This CDR3 comprises 14 residues. The CDR3 DNA, read in part, is TGCAGTGCTCGGGAGCCTAGCGGGAGCCACGAG. Protein product: CSAREPSGSHE. The whole CDR3 protein reads CSAREPSGSHEQYF.

In this sample, this clone turned up many times. Read data end 3 residues before the CDR3 end; the end is taken from the germline J gene. The identical CDR3 is also encoded by other nucleotide sequences in the sample. This rearrangement joins TRBV29-1 to TRBJ1-3; D may be TRBD1 (5 bases). This CDR3 spans 13 amino acids. V was trimmed by 4 bases and J by 2 bases, leaving 9 bases between them. Germline V gives CDR1 SQVTM, CDR2 ANQGSEA. CDR3 DNA, as far as it was read: TGCAGCGTTGGGCTGACAGCTGGAAACACC. Translated: CSVGLTAGNT. The whole CDR3 protein is CSVGLTAGNTIYF.

This clone showed up just a few times. The sequenced fragment ends 3 residues before the CDR3 boundary, so the rest is inferred from the germline J gene. The chain is built from TRBV29-1 and TRBJ2-3, with TRBD1 as a possible D gene (5 bases). Trimming cost V 6 bases and J 0 bases, with 16 bases left between them. The length of the CDR3 is 15 residues. Germline V CDR1 and CDR2: SQVTM, ANQGSEA. CDR3: CSVTGATTSTDTQYF. The CDR3 bases that were read are TGCAGCGTGACTGGGGCGACAACGAGCACAGATACG.

This clone was detected ten times or more. The missing CDR3 end, 3 residues past where the read stops, is filled in from the germline J gene. The genes are TRBV20-1 and TRBJ2-3; D remains unclear. Trimming removed 5 bases from V and 1 base from J, with 7 bases in between. The CDR3 runs 12 residues. The V gene's germline CDR1 is DFQATT and CDR2 SNEGSKA (reference sequence). Partial CDR3 DNA: TGCAGTGCTCTACTTGGCACAGATACG. This sequence encodes CSALLGTDT. In full, the CDR3 reads CSALLGTDTQYF.

This clone was seen many times. CDR3 amino acids: CASSEHSGTGDGYTF. Partial CDR3 DNA: TGCGCCAGCAGCGAGCACTCCGGGACAGGGGACGGC. V usage is TRBV4-1 and J usage is TRBJ1-2; 10 positions match TRBD1. The read halts 3 residues ahead of the CDR3 end, with the missing end drawn from the germline J gene. The CDR3 consists of 15 residues. CDR1 is MGHRA and CDR2 is YSYEKL in the germline V gene.

At least ten counts were recorded for this clone. The CDR3 end is not reached by the read, which stops 3 residues before it; the germline J gene fills it in. This chain links TRBV5-4 with TRBJ2-7; D unresolved. Germline V CDR1 and CDR2: SGHNT, YYREEE (reference sequence). Trimming took 1 base from V and 1 from J, leaving 6 bases between them. The CDR3 runs to 13 residues. The sequenced CDR3 bases are TGTGCCAGCAGCTTGCCTAGGTCCTACGAG. It codes for CASSLPRSYE. The full CDR3 sequence reads CASSLPRSYEQYF.

This clone was observed at least ten times. The CDR3 end falls 3 residues outside the read, so it is completed with the germline J gene. V and J are TRBV6-2 or TRBV6-3 and TRBJ1-1; D remains unclear. The CDR3 loop spans 15 amino acids. Per germline, CDR1 MNHEY and CDR2 SVGEGT. V was trimmed by 6 bases and J by 1 base, leaving 15 bases between them. The DNA read from the CDR3 is TGTGCCAGCAGACCCGCCGGGGAATGGAACACTGAA. Translating it yields CASRPAGEWNTE. The full CDR3 protein reads CASRPAGEWNTEAFF.

This clone was found many times. The CDR3 end is not reached by the read, which stops 3 residues before it; the germline J gene fills it in. V gene TRBV5-6 combines with J gene TRBJ1-1; tentatively, D is TRBD1 (6 bases). The CDR3 sequence is 14 residues long. Between the trimmed V and J ends, which lost 2 bases and 5 bases, there was a span of 13 bases. Germline values: CDR1 SGHDT, CDR2 YYEEEE. The CDR3 is CASSFPGTTTEAFF. The CDR3 bases that were read are TGTGCCAGCAGCTTTCCAGGGACAACGACTGAA.

This clone was seen repeatedly, ten times or more. The read comes to an end 3 residues before the CDR3 does, leaving the germline J gene to fill in the end. This chain connects TRBV19 to TRBJ2-5; D might be TRBD2 (5 bases). V shed 5 bases and J shed 1 base, with 11 bases lying between them. Germline CDR1 and CDR2: LNHDA and SQIVND (reference sequence). The CDR3 contains 14 residues. The part of the CDR3 DNA that was read is TGTGCCAGTAGTCCCCAGGCGGGCCAAGAGACC. It encodes CASSPQAGQET. The complete CDR3 protein is CASSPQAGQETQYF. Filled out from reference TRBV19 and TRBJ2-5, the complete variable domain reads DGGITQSPKYLFRKEGQNVTLSCEQNLNHDAMYWYRQDPGQGLRLIYYSQIVNDFQKGDIAEGYSVSREKKESFPLTVTSAQKNPTAFYLCASSPQAGQETQYFGPGTRLLVL.

This clone has at least ten counts. Coverage ceases 3 residues before the CDR3 finishes, and the germline J gene fills in the end. The V and J genes are TRBV6-1 and TRBJ1-6, with no clear D. Trimming removed 2 bases at V and 7 bases at J, with 15 bases between. Per the germline V gene, CDR1 is MNHNS and CDR2 is SASEGT. CDR3 length: 16 amino acids. The part of the CDR3 DNA that was read is TGTGCCAGCAGTGAAACGCCCCGCCAGGCAAATTCACCC. It yields the protein CASSETPRQANSP. The whole CDR3 reads CASSETPRQANSPLHF.

This clone was detected ten times or more. The CDR3 is cut off 3 residues early in the read; its end comes from the germline J gene. The V and J genes are TRBV6-1 and TRBJ2-1, with 11 bases fitting TRBD2. The V gene's germline CDR1 is MNHNS and CDR2 SASEGT. This CDR3 has 15 residues. V trimming: 4 bases; J trimming: 6 bases; junction bases outside the gene matches: 5. CDR3 protein: CASSVSGGAANEQFF. Partial CDR3 DNA: TGTGCCAGCAGTGTTAGCGGGGGGGCGGCCAATGAG.

This clone was detected ten times or more. The CDR3 goes on 3 residues after the read ends, and that part is filled in from the germline J gene. The chain links TRBV19 to TRBJ2-2; 10 positions match TRBD1. Germline-derived CDR1 and CDR2 are LNHDA and SQIVND (reference sequence). Losses at the gene ends were 7 bases for V and 4 bases for J; bases not matched to a gene: 6. CDR3 length: 15 residues. CDR3 region: CASNPGTGVTGELFF. CDR3 DNA, as far as it was read: TGTGCCAGTAACCCCGGGACAGGGGTCACCGGGGAG.

This clone turned up a few times. The read ends 3 residues shy of where the CDR3 ends; the end is completed using the germline J gene. This rearrangement joins TRBV11-2 to TRBJ2-3; 7 positions agree with TRBD2. The germline V gene encodes CDR1 SGHAT and CDR2 FQNNGV. After removal of 5 bases from V and 2 bases from J, the junction contained 4 bases not matched to a gene. There are 14 residues in the CDR3. The CDR3 region is CASSPSGLTDTQYF. The DNA read from the CDR3 is TGTGCCAGCAGCCCTAGCGGACTCACAGATACG.

This clone occurred a few times. The part of the CDR3 DNA that was read is TGTGCCAGCATCGACGGGGACAGGGTGAGGTACGAG. It yields the protein CASIDGDRVRYE. The whole CDR3 protein is CASIDGDRVRYEQYF. The chain joins TRBV7-8 to TRBJ2-7; 9 positions match TRBD1. The observed sequence ends 3 residues before the CDR3 terminus, with the missing tail filled in from the germline J gene. Germline CDR1 is SGHVS and CDR2 is FQNEAQ. The J segment lost 4 bases and the V segment lost 7 bases, leaving 11 bases of the junction unmatched. This CDR3 comprises 15 residues.

This clone was seen repeatedly, ten times or more. The read ends 3 residues before the CDR3 terminus; that terminus is restored from the germline J gene. The chain couples TRBV20-1 to TRBJ1-2; tentatively, D is TRBD1 (5 bases). Germline V gene sequence: CDR1 DFQATT, CDR2 SNEGSKA (reference sequence). V was pared by 2 bases and J by 4 bases, with 14 bases between. The CDR3 runs to 14 residues. The CDR3 reads CSARPYTGFYGYTF. Incomplete CDR3 DNA: TGCAGTGCTAGACCTTATACAGGCTTCTATGGC.

This clone was observed at least ten times. Coverage ceases 3 residues before the CDR3 finishes, and the germline J gene fills in the end. The genes are TRBV19 and TRBJ2-2; D is possibly TRBD1 (6 bases). The V gene lost 4 bases and the J gene lost 1 base, with 13 bases spanning the gap. The CDR3 spans 16 residues. Germline lookup yields CDR1 LNHDA and CDR2 SQIVND (reference sequence). The part of the CDR3 DNA that was read is TGTGCCAGTAGTAAACCGGGACAAAGGAACACCGGGGAG. Its translation is CASSKPGQRNTGE. The CDR3 as a whole reads CASSKPGQRNTGELFF. Filled out from reference TRBV19 and TRBJ2-2, the complete variable domain reads DGGITQSPKYLFRKEGQNVTLSCEQNLNHDAMYWYRQDPGQGLRLIYYSQIVNDFQKGDIAEGYSVSREKKESFPLTVTSAQKNPTAFYLCASSKPGQRNTGELFFGEGSRLTVL.

This clone was seen at least ten times. The missing CDR3 end, 3 residues past where the read stops, is filled in from the germline J gene. This chain uses TRBV20-1 with TRBJ1-1, with a weak D call TRBD1 (6 bases). V was cut by 3 bases and J by 1 base, with 24 bases left in between. Germline CDR1 is DFQATT and CDR2 is SNEGSKA (reference sequence). The CDR3 covers 18 residues. The CDR3 reads CSASPGLGRGASNTEAFF. The CDR3 bases that were read are TGCAGTGCTAGTCCCGGGTTGGGTCGGGGGGCTTCGAACACTGAA.